The sequence of this T cell receptor beta chain was determined in a study of T cells in Graves' hyperthyroidism and ophthalmopathy. This clonotype was seen many times. Its specificity is not known. Points from the study as a whole: In the blood, most expanded thyroid clonotypes above 0.001 appeared as well.

Approximately 10 ml of fresh peripheral blood supplied the PBMCs. Trimming removed 3 bases from V and 1 base from J, with 9 bases in between. This CDR3 has 14 residues. Germline values: CDR1 DFQATT, CDR2 SNEGSKA (reference sequence). Amplification of TCR beta CDR3 regions used RNA as the template. The TCR CDR3 was amplified in a first-round RT-PCR using the HTBI primer set. TCRdb re-derived calls from the multiplex PCR reads in MiXCR, one entry per CDR3 protein. The data contain about 160,000 distinct CDR3 sequences, just under 9.5% of them singletons. The sample taken for sequencing was blood. This clonotype was obtained from a young woman with Graves' hyperthyroidism that later progressed to Graves' ophthalmopathy. V usage is TRBV20-1 and J usage is TRBJ2-2; D gene uncertain. The CDR3 loop is CSARLRVNTGELFF. In DNA, the CDR3 is TGCAGTGCTAGGCTACGGGTGAACACCGGGGAGCTGTTTTTT.